This TCR beta chain was documented in a study of blood T cells in healthy people across ages. The study's findings and limits: Getting older went along with TCR beta diversity per million T cells dropping roughly linearly. PBMC samples, being unsorted, prevented any conclusive comparison of naive and antigen-experienced cells.

This clonotype has only a few counts. The antigen remains undetermined. Primers used in a second PCR of about 7 to 12 cycles were a sample-barcoded 5' primer and a J-beta primer mix. In TCRdb, the 5' RACE reads were re-called with MiXCR into one record per CDR3 protein. The data show about 1.1 million distinct CDR3 sequences, more than 30% seen once. The TCR originated in a man aged 18 to 30 in good health. The sequenced material came from blood.

CDR3 coding DNA: TGTGCCAGCAGTCCAGATACCTTGGACAGGATTAACTATGGCTACACCTTC. This encodes CASSPDTLDRINYGYTF. The chain combines TRBV28 with TRBJ1-2; 7 nucleotides match TRBD1. The CDR3 is made up of 17 amino acids. Losses at the gene ends were 5 bases for V and 1 base for J; bases not matched to a gene: 13. Germline loops: CDR1 MDHEN, CDR2 SYDVKM.